These 21 T cell receptor beta chains were sequenced from one sample in a study of T cells in Graves' hyperthyroidism and ophthalmopathy. RNA transcripts were the template for amplifying TCR beta CDR3 regions. When the TCR CDR3 underwent first-round RT-PCR, the HTBI primer set was used. MiXCR, applied by TCRdb to the multiplex PCR reads, yields one record per CDR3 protein. The data show 600,000 to 650,000 distinct CDR3 sequences, less than 25% seen once. The material sequenced was blood. All receptors come from a man in his thirties or forties with Graves' ophthalmopathy.

This clonotype appeared a single time. This chain links TRBV30 with TRBJ2-7, with a possible D match to TRBD1 (5 bases). Germline V gene lookup returns CDR1 GTSNPN and CDR2 SVGIG (reference sequence). The V gene lost 1 base and the J gene lost 3 bases, with 13 bases spanning the gap. There are 14 residues in the CDR3. CDR3 region: CAWSADKTLYEQYF. The CDR3 nucleotides are TGTGCCTGGAGTGCGGACAAAACTCTCTACGAGCAGTACTTC. Based on the CDR3 plus reference TRBV30 and TRBJ2-7, the full variable domain is SQTIHQWPATLVQPVGSPLSLECTVEGTSNPNLYWYRQAAGRGLQLLFYSVGIGQISSEVPQNLSASRPQDRQFILSSKKLLLSDSGFYLCAWSADKTLYEQYFGPGTRLTVT.

This clonotype was counted at least ten times. This rearrangement joins TRBV20-1 to TRBJ1-1, with 7 bases matching TRBD1. The CDR3 has 14 residues. V lost 6 bases, J lost 5 bases, and 12 bases stayed unmatched. In germline, CDR1 is DFQATT, CDR2 SNEGSKA (reference sequence). CDR3: CSAALHSGGTEAFF. CDR3 sequence (DNA): TGCAGTGCCGCTTTACACTCAGGGGGAACTGAAGCTTTCTTT.

In its sample, this clonotype was seen a few times. The chain is built from TRBV7-3 and TRBJ2-6; 11 bases fit TRBD1. With V trimmed by 1 base and J by 0 bases, 11 bases remained unmatched. This CDR3 spans 21 amino acids. The germline V gene encodes CDR1 SGHTA and CDR2 FQGTGA. DNA for the CDR3: TGTGCCAGCAGCTTAATGAGCCCGGGACAGGGGGGTTCCTCTGGGGCCAACGTCCTGACTTTC. Encoded protein: CASSLMSPGQGGSSGANVLTF.

This clonotype was detected a few times. The V gene is TRBV3-1, the J gene TRBJ1-4, with TRBD1 as a possible D gene (5 bases). This CDR3 contains 14 residues. CDR1 and CDR2 from the germline V gene are LGHDT and YNNKEL (reference sequence). V gave up 5 bases and J gave up 8 bases, with 15 bases separating them. The CDR3 DNA sequence: TGTGCCAGCAGCGCAGGAGACAGAGGCGAAAAACTGTTTTTT. Protein product: CASSAGDRGEKLFF.

The V gene is TRBV11-1, the J gene TRBJ2-4; no clear D gene. The CDR3 contains 13 residues. The germline gives CDR1 SGHAT, CDR2 FQDESV (reference sequence). V was cut by 1 base and J by 6 bases, with 7 bases left in between. The CDR3 loop is CASSLEHLNIQYF. The CDR3 DNA is TGTGCCAGCAGCTTAGAACACCTAAACATTCAGTACTTC.

This clonotype has only a few counts. J is TRBJ1-3 and V is TRBV20-1; the D is unclear. Germline assignment: CDR1 DFQATT and CDR2 SNEGSKA (reference sequence). The CDR3 has 14 residues. V was clipped by 1 base and J by 6 bases, with 13 bases between them. This chain's CDR3 is CSARGAGSANTIYF. In nucleotides, the CDR3 is TGCAGTGCTAGAGGCGCGGGTTCGGCAAACACCATATATTTT.

This clonotype occurred a few times. The rearrangement joins TRBV24-1 to TRBJ2-2; 9 bases line up with TRBD1. This CDR3 is built from 18 residues. The germline V gene has CDR1 KGHDR and CDR2 SFDVKD. After removal of 2 bases from V and 5 bases from J, the junction contained 11 bases not matched to a gene. The CDR3, as DNA: TGTGCCACCAGTGATTACCGGGACAGGGAAGGTATTACCGGGGAGCTGTTTTTT. As protein: CATSDYRDREGITGELFF.

In this sample, this clonotype turned up once. The chain joins TRBV10-3 to TRBJ2-2; TRBD1 matches 10 bases. Unmatched junction bases numbered 11, after V lost 8 bases and J lost 5 bases. This CDR3 is built from 16 residues. Germline V gene lookup returns CDR1 ENHRY and CDR2 SYGVKD. CDR3 region: CAIRSTGTGETGELFF. The CDR3 DNA sequence: TGTGCCATCCGCAGTACCGGGACAGGGGAGACCGGGGAGCTGTTTTTT.

The chain has TRBV2 and TRBJ2-6, with D possibly being TRBD2 (6 bases). Germline V gene sequence: CDR1 SNHLY, CDR2 FYNNEI. The CDR3 is made up of 19 amino acids. The V end was cut by 5 bases, the J end by 0 bases, with 20 bases between. The CDR3 sequence is CASSSNSSGLLSGANVLTF. In DNA, the CDR3 is TGTGCCAGCAGTAGCAATTCGAGCGGGCTCCTCTCTGGGGCCAACGTCCTGACTTTC.

This clonotype was counted ten times or more. V is TRBV12-3 or TRBV12-4 and J is TRBJ1-1; D is ambiguous. The V gene lost 8 bases and the J gene lost 0 bases, with 13 bases spanning the gap. The CDR3 extends over 14 amino acids. The CDR3 spells CASGPRGLNTEAFF. CDR3 nucleotides: TGTGCCAGCGGGCCACGGGGTCTGAACACTGAAGCTTTCTTT.

This clonotype occurred many times. This sequence joins TRBV11-2 and TRBJ1-2; TRBD1 matches 9 bases. From germline, CDR1 is SGHAT and CDR2 FQNNGV. CDR3 length: 15 residues. With V trimmed by 6 bases and J by 7 bases, 12 bases remained unmatched. DNA for the CDR3: TGTGCCAGCAGATCTAATCCGGGACAGGGACGTGGCTACACCTTC. This encodes CASRSNPGQGRGYTF.

This clonotype was found many times. The CDR3 DNA follows: TGTGCCAGCAGCTTAGCGCTACAATCCCCCACAGATACGCAGTATTTT. The encoded protein is CASSLALQSPTDTQYF. This rearrangement joins TRBV11-2 to TRBJ2-3, with unresolved D. Germline V CDR1 and CDR2: SGHAT, FQNNGV. The V and J ends lost 1 base and 2 bases respectively, with 13 bases between them. CDR3 size: 16 residues.

The V call is TRBV28, the J call TRBJ2-7; 9 bases map to TRBD2. The CDR3 has 16 residues. Per germline, CDR1 MDHEN and CDR2 SYDVKM. V dropped 4 bases and J dropped 3; count of bases not matched to a gene: 10. CDR3 DNA: TGTGCCAGCAGTTCCCCTTTAGCGGGAGCCGTCTACGAGCAGTACTTC. Protein: CASSSPLAGAVYEQYF.

This clonotype was recorded at least ten times. The genes are TRBV30 and TRBJ1-2; 7 bases fit TRBD1. V dropped 1 base and J dropped 1; count of bases not matched to a gene: 3. This CDR3 has 14 residues. Germline V CDR1 and CDR2: GTSNPN, SVGIG (reference sequence). In DNA form, the CDR3 reads TGTGCCTGGAGTGCCGGGACAGTTAACTATGGCTACACCTTC. This encodes CAWSAGTVNYGYTF. The whole variable domain, remainder taken from reference TRBV30 and TRBJ1-2, is SQTIHQWPATLVQPVGSPLSLECTVEGTSNPNLYWYRQAAGRGLQLLFYSVGIGQISSEVPQNLSASRPQDRQFILSSKKLLLSDSGFYLCAWSAGTVNYGYTFGSGTRLTVV.

This clonotype has only one observation. The rearrangement joins TRBV5-6 to TRBJ2-4, with 7 bases fitting TRBD1. V lost 6 bases, J lost 4 bases, and 13 bases stayed unmatched. Germline V gene data show CDR1 as SGHDT and CDR2 as YYEEEE. This CDR3 is built from 16 residues. The CDR3 sequence: CASKALSPTGKNIQYF. DNA for the CDR3: TGTGCCAGCAAAGCTTTGTCCCCGACAGGGAAAAACATTCAGTACTTC.

The table lists this clonotype with many counts. V and J are TRBV6-1 and TRBJ1-2; perhaps TRBD1 as D (5 bases). Germline V gene data show CDR1 as MNHNS and CDR2 as SASEGT. V was clipped by 7 bases and J by 0 bases, with 15 bases between them. The CDR3 loop spans 15 amino acids. The CDR3 region is CASNRLGIPNYGYTF. The CDR3 coding sequence is TGTGCCAGCAACAGGCTCGGGATACCTAACTATGGCTACACCTTC.

This clonotype was detected ten times or more. This chain's CDR3 is CASSLQRLTTYNEQFF. CDR3 DNA: TGTGCCAGCAGTTTACAGCGTCTAACAACCTACAATGAGCAGTTCTTC. This sequence joins TRBV12-3 or TRBV12-4 and TRBJ2-1; no reliable D call. The CDR3 spans 16 residues. Trimming stripped 2 bases from V and 2 bases from J, with 13 bases between.

A few counts support this clonotype. The chain recombines TRBV20-1 with TRBJ1-5; tentatively, D is TRBD1 (5 bases). Germline V gene data show CDR1 as DFQATT and CDR2 as SNEGSKA (reference sequence). Trimming took 3 bases from V and 5 from J, leaving 14 bases between them. The CDR3 covers 14 residues. DNA of the CDR3: TGCAGTGCTAGTTTGGGGGTAACTCATCAGCCCCAGCATTTT. It encodes CSASLGVTHQPQHF.

V usage is TRBV29-1 and J usage is TRBJ2-3, with TRBD2 matching 9 bases. The trim removed 4 bases at V and 6 bases at J, leaving 11 bases unmatched. Germline-derived CDR1 and CDR2 are SQVTM and ANQGSEA. The CDR3 is 15 residues long. CDR3 protein: CSVVRPSGRLDTQYF. CDR3 bases: TGCAGCGTTGTCCGGCCCAGCGGGAGGTTGGATACGCAGTATTTT.

In its sample, this clonotype was seen a few times. The rearrangement joins TRBV30 to TRBJ2-7; 10 bases fit TRBD2. After removal of 4 bases from V and 4 bases from J, the junction contained 7 bases not matched to a gene. The CDR3 length is 14 residues. Germline V gene sequence: CDR1 GTSNPN, CDR2 SVGIG (reference sequence). CDR3 protein: CAWTSGSLIYEQYF. DNA of the CDR3: TGTGCCTGGACTAGCGGGAGCCTAATTTACGAGCAGTACTTC. Combining the CDR3 with reference TRBV30 and TRBJ2-7 gives the whole variable domain SQTIHQWPATLVQPVGSPLSLECTVEGTSNPNLYWYRQAAGRGLQLLFYSVGIGQISSEVPQNLSASRPQDRQFILSSKKLLLSDSGFYLCAWTSGSLIYEQYFGPGTRLTVT.

CDR3 sequence: CASSLRTGGHPGELFF. Written as DNA, the CDR3 is TGTGCCAGCAGTCTACGGACAGGGGGCCACCCTGGGGAGCTGTTTTTT. V and J are TRBV27 and TRBJ2-2, with 11 bases fitting TRBD1. The CDR3 totals 16 residues. Germline V CDR1 and CDR2: MNHEY, SMNVEV (reference sequence). Trimming removed 5 bases from V and 8 bases from J; junction bases left unmatched: 10.